One sample yielded the 22 T cell receptor beta chains listed below, sequenced in a study of beta chain features in type 1 diabetes. Study-wide results and caveats: Patients with Type 1 diabetes showed moderately but significantly shorter TCRB CDR3s in all four CD4+ subsets.

All of the isolated RNA was reverse transcribed, so expressed TCRB transcripts were sequenced. Profiling relied on immunoSEQ multiplex PCR, and the TCRdb table lists in-frame clones only, not all of them. The profile shows under 150,000 clones, around 8.8% of them singletons. These TCRs are of unknown antigen specificity. Input material: central memory CD4+ T cells from blood. The receptors stem from a man between 25 and 39 years old with type 1 diabetes.

This clone was seen more than once but under ten times. The V and J genes are TRBV18 and TRBJ2-5, with D possibly TRBD2 on 7 matching bases. Looked up from germline, CDR1 is KGHSH and CDR2 is LQKENI. The CDR3 is 15 amino acids. V was pared by 4 bases and J by 3 bases, with 15 bases between. The CDR3 is CASSRHRGAEETQYF. The CDR3 nucleotides read TGTGCCAGCTCACGCCACCGGGGGGCGGAAGAGACCCAGTACTTC.

The V and J genes are TRBV7-6 and TRBJ2-5; TRBD2 aligns across 11 bases. V lost 3 bases and J lost 2; bases outside the gene matches: 8. The V gene's germline CDR1 is SGHVS and CDR2 FNYEAQ. This CDR3 region has 17 residues. The CDR3 DNA reads TGTGCCAGCAGCTTTAGTTCGGCTAGCGGGGGGCAAGAGACCCAGTACTTC. As protein: CASSFSSASGGQETQYF.

The chain couples TRBV4-2 to TRBJ2-1; the D gene is possibly TRBD2 (6 bases). Trimming stripped 0 bases from V and 5 bases from J, with 20 bases between. CDR3 length: 18 residues. Germline V gene sequence: CDR1 LGHNA, CDR2 YNFKEQ. The CDR3 DNA follows: TGTGCCAGCAGCCAAGAGGGAGTCCACGCGGGATCAAACAATGAGCAGTTCTTC. Translating it yields CASSQEGVHAGSNNEQFF.

This clone was seen many times. The chain combines TRBV7-9 with TRBJ1-2; no reliable D call. The CDR3 totals 15 residues. The V gene lost 2 bases and the J gene lost 6 bases, with 16 bases spanning the gap. CDR1 is SEHNR and CDR2 is FQNEAQ in the germline V gene (reference sequence). The CDR3 bases are TGTGCCAGCAGCTTAAGTCAGGTCGGCTGGAATGGCTACACCTTC. Its translation: CASSLSQVGWNGYTF.

The J gene is TRBJ2-5, the V gene TRBV12-5, with D maybe TRBD1 (6 bases). The CDR3 is 16 amino acids. The V gene's germline CDR1 is LGHNT and CDR2 FRNRAP. V lost 5 bases and J lost 0, with 16 bases in between. CDR3 DNA: TGTGCTAGTGGTCCTAATTACCAGGGGTACCAAGAGACCCAGTACTTC. Translated, it gives CASGPNYQGYQETQYF. The whole variable domain, remainder taken from reference TRBV12-5 and TRBJ2-5, is DARVTQTPRHKVTEMGQEVTMRCQPILGHNTVFWYRQTMMQGLELLAYFRNRAPLDDSGMPKDRFSAEMPDATLATLKIQPSEPRDSAVYFCASGPNYQGYQETQYFGPGTRLLVL.

In its sample, this clone was seen once. The V call is TRBV9, the J call TRBJ2-7; D possibly corresponds to TRBD2 (7 bases). The CDR3 is 15 residues long. Germline V gene data show CDR1 as SGDLS and CDR2 as YYNGEE. The germline V and J ends were trimmed by 0 bases and 1 base, with 11 bases remaining between them. The CDR3 spells CASSVEGGGSYEQYF. DNA of the CDR3: TGTGCCAGCAGCGTAGAGGGGGGGGGTTCCTACGAGCAGTACTTC.

This clone was seen more than once but under ten times. This sequence joins TRBV30 and TRBJ2-3; 8 bases map to TRBD1. This CDR3 comprises 16 residues. V dropped 2 bases and J dropped 0; count of bases not matched to a gene: 7. Germline V gives CDR1 GTSNPN, CDR2 SVGIG (reference sequence). The CDR3 reads CAWSPEGQASTDTQYF. The CDR3, as DNA: TGTGCCTGGAGTCCCGAGGGACAGGCAAGCACAGATACGCAGTATTTT.

This clone has just a few counts. This chain joins TRBV21-1 and TRBJ1-4. TRBV21-1 is classified as a pseudogene. The CDR3 sequence is 14 residues long. The CDR3 coding sequence is TGTGCCAGCAGCAAAGGGGGGGGTGAGGAAAAACTGTTTTTT. Its translation: CASSKGGGEEKLFF.

The chain links TRBV30 to TRBJ2-1; D call uncertain. V was cut by 0 bases and J by 8 bases, with 5 bases left in between. The CDR3 totals 11 residues. The V gene's germline CDR1 is GTSNPN and CDR2 SVGIG (reference sequence). The CDR3 here is CAWSVLHEQFF. The CDR3 coding sequence is TGTGCCTGGAGTGTACTACATGAGCAGTTCTTC.

The genes are TRBV2 and TRBJ1-6; no firm D call. Germline CDR1 reads SNHLY; CDR2 reads FYNNEI. The CDR3 is 15 amino acids. V was cut by 7 bases and J by 7 bases, with 17 bases left in between. The CDR3 nucleotides are TGTGCCAGCACCTTGATTGCCCCACTAAATTCACCCCTCCACTTT. Translating it yields CASTLIAPLNSPLHF.

V gene TRBV11-3 combines with J gene TRBJ2-1; D is possibly TRBD1 (6 bases). Germline V lookup: CDR1 SGHNT, CDR2 YENEEA. The CDR3 totals 13 residues. Trimming took 5 bases from V and 8 from J, leaving 13 bases between them. This chain's CDR3 is CASSQVGADEQFF. CDR3 sequence (DNA): TGTGCCAGCAGCCAGGTGGGGGCGGATGAGCAGTTCTTC.

The V call is TRBV11-2, the J call TRBJ2-7; D uncertain. CDR1 and CDR2 from the germline V gene are SGHAT and FQNNGV. V lost 2 bases to trimming and J lost 7 bases, with 12 bases between them. The CDR3 is 13 residues long. The CDR3 reads CASSLRVQMEQYF. CDR3 coding DNA: TGTGCCAGCAGCTTACGTGTCCAGATGGAGCAGTACTTC.

This clone appeared a few times. V gene TRBV7-9 combines with J gene TRBJ1-4; D remains ambiguous. From germline, CDR1 is SEHNR and CDR2 FQNEAQ (reference sequence). The CDR3 totals 15 residues. The V end lost 2 bases, the J end lost 6 bases, and 13 bases lay between the germline ends. The CDR3 spells CASSLPRGQDEKLFF. In nucleotides, the CDR3 is TGTGCCAGCAGCTTACCGCGCGGGCAGGATGAAAAACTGTTTTTT. Combining the CDR3 with reference TRBV7-9 and TRBJ1-4 gives the whole variable domain DTGVSQNPRHKITKRGQNVTFRCDPISEHNRLYWYRQTLGQGPEFLTYFQNEAQLEKSRLLSDRFSAERPKGSFSTLEIQRTEQGDSAMYLCASSLPRGQDEKLFFGSGTQLSVL.

In its sample, this clone was seen a few times. This chain links TRBV7-9 with TRBJ1-1; 8 nucleotides match TRBD1. Trimming cost V 1 base and J 7 bases; bases outside gene matches: 2. Germline CDR1 and CDR2: SEHNR and FQNEAQ (reference sequence). The CDR3 spans 13 residues. The CDR3 spells CASSLGTGNEAFF. The CDR3 DNA reads TGTGCCAGCAGCTTAGGGACAGGGAATGAAGCTTTCTTT.

The J gene is TRBJ2-3, the V gene TRBV5-1; D is perhaps TRBD1 (6 bases). The CDR3 runs to 14 residues. Germline CDR1 reads SGHRS; CDR2 reads YFSETQ. Between the trimmed V and J ends, which lost 4 bases and 4 bases, there was a span of 13 bases. CDR3 nucleotide sequence: TGCGCCAGCAGCCCCGGACAGTCAGCAGATACGCAGTATTTT. This sequence encodes CASSPGQSADTQYF. Full variable domain (outside the CDR3, taken from reference TRBV5-1 and TRBJ2-3): KAGVTQTPRYLIKTRGQQVTLSCSPISGHRSVSWYQQTPGQGLQFLFEYFSETQRNKGNFPGRFSGRQFSNSRSEMNVSTLELGDSALYLCASSPGQSADTQYFGPGTRLTVL.

The chain is built from TRBV18 and TRBJ1-1, with D tentatively TRBD1 (6 bases). This CDR3 comprises 15 residues. Germline V gene lookup returns CDR1 KGHSH and CDR2 LQKENI. V lost 5 bases to trimming and J lost 0 bases, with 13 bases between them. The CDR3 here is CASSYSRQVNTEAFF. CDR3 in DNA: TGTGCCAGCTCATATTCGAGACAGGTGAACACTGAAGCTTTCTTT.

The chain couples TRBV2 to TRBJ1-2; D is ambiguous. The germline V gene has CDR1 SNHLY and CDR2 FYNNEI. Trimming cost V 4 bases and J 7 bases, with 19 bases left between them. The CDR3 covers 15 residues. The CDR3 DNA sequence: TGTGCCAGCAGTGCCGACACTTCCGTTATCGGTGGCTACACCTTC. Translation gives CASSADTSVIGGYTF.

The chain combines TRBV7-9 with TRBJ2-3; D is undetermined. Germline CDR1 reads SEHNR; CDR2 reads FQNEAQ (reference sequence). The CDR3 length is 14 residues. V lost 0 bases and J 5 bases, leaving 9 bases between the germline ends. In nucleotides, the CDR3 is TGTGCCAGCAGCTTAGCGCAGTCGGGAGATACGCAGTATTTT. It yields the protein CASSLAQSGDTQYF.

This sequence joins TRBV5-4 and TRBJ2-5, with 7 bases identical to TRBD1. Unmatched junction bases numbered 4, after V lost 0 bases and J lost 2 bases. Looked up from germline, CDR1 is SGHNT and CDR2 is YYREEE (reference sequence). The CDR3 is 15 amino acids. DNA for the CDR3: TGTGCCAGCAGCTTGGAAGGGACAGTACAAGAGACCCAGTACTTC. This encodes CASSLEGTVQETQYF.

The CDR3 is CASSPQGGTSQTEQFF. The DNA of the CDR3 is TGTGCCAGCAGCCCCCAAGGTGGGACTAGCCAAACTGAGCAGTTCTTC. The chain combines TRBV7-2 with TRBJ2-1, with 9 bases that match TRBD2. V dropped 5 bases and J dropped 9; count of bases not matched to a gene: 14. The CDR3 extends over 16 amino acids. Germline V CDR1 and CDR2: SGHTA, FQGNSA.

Only a few counts were recorded for this clone. This sequence joins TRBV2 and TRBJ2-2, with a weak D call TRBD1 (6 bases). In germline, CDR1 is SNHLY, CDR2 FYNNEI. The CDR3 spans 13 residues. Trimming took off 4 bases at V and 4 bases at J, with 7 bases between the two ends. In DNA form, the CDR3 reads TGTGCCAGCAGTGTACAGGGCACCGGGGAGCTGTTTTTT. Amino acid sequence: CASSVQGTGELFF.

This clone was counted only a few times. The chain employs TRBV7-9 and TRBJ1-1; 7 bases agree with TRBD1. V shed 4 bases and J 5 bases; nucleotides not matched to a gene: 7. Germline assignment: CDR1 SEHNR and CDR2 FQNEAQ (reference sequence). The CDR3 is made up of 14 amino acids. The CDR3 here is CASSSARGLTEAFF. The CDR3 DNA sequence: TGTGCCAGCAGCTCGGCCAGGGGGTTGACTGAAGCTTTCTTT.